This TCR beta chain was captured by sequencing in a study of blood T cell repertoires in COVID-19. As originally analysed: Estimates of nucleated cell counts were drawn from the amplification of reference gene primers. Repertoires were generated with immunoSEQ multiplex PCR, while TCRdb's copy carries only in-frame clones and drops some. V and J calls and clone size follow that table, whereas D and trimming were derived from the DNA. Of 280,000 or so clones detected, 85% appear once; the ten largest clones hold about 2.3%. Participant-reported clinical history was the basis for cohort assignment. V was pared by 6 bases and J by 5 bases, with 16 bases between. This CDR3 is 15 amino acids long. Germline CDR1 and CDR2: MNHEY and SVGAGI.

Sequencing input: PBMCs or T cells enriched from blood (not recorded which). The chain combines TRBV6-5 with TRBJ2-2; D possibly corresponds to TRBD2 (6 bases). This receptor was identified in a woman aged 50 to 60 who had recovered from COVID-19. CDR3 loop: CASSRGTAPTGELFF. CDR3 nucleotides: TGTGCCAGCAGCCGGGGGACCGCCCCTACCGGGGAGCTGTTTTTT.